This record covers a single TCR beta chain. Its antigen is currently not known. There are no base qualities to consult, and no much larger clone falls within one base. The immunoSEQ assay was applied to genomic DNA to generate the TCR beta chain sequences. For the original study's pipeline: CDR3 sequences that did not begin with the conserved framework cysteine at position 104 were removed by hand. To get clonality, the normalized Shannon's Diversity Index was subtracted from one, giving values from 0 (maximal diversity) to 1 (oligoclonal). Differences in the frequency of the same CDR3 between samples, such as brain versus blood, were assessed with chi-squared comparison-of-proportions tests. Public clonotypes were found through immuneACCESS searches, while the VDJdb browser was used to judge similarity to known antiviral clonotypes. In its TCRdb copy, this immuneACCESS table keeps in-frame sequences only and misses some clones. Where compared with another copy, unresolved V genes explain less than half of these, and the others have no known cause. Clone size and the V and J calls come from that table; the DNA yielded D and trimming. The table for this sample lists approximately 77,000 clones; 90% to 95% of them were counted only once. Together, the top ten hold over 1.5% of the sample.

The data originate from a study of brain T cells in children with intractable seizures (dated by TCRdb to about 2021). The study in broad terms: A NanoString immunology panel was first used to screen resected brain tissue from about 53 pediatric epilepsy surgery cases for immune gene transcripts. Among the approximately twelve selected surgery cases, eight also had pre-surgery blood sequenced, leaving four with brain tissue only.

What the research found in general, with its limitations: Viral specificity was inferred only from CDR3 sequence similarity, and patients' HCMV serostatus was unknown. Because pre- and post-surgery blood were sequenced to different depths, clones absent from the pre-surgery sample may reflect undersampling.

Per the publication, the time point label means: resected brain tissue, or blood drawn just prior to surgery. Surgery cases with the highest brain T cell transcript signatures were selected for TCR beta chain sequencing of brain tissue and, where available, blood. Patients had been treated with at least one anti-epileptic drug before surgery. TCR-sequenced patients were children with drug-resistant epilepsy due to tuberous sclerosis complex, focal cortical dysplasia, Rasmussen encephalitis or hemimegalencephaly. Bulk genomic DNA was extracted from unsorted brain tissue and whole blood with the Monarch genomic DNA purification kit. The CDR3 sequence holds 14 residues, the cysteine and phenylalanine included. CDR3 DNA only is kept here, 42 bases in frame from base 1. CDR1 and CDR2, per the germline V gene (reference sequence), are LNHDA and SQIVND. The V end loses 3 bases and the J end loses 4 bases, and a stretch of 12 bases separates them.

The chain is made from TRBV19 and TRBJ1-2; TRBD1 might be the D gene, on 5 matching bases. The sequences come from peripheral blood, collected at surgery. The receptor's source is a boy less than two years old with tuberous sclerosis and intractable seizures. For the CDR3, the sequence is CASSIVQGRYGYTF. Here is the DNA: TGTGCCAGTAGTATTGTCCAGGGTCGCTATGGCTACACCTTC.